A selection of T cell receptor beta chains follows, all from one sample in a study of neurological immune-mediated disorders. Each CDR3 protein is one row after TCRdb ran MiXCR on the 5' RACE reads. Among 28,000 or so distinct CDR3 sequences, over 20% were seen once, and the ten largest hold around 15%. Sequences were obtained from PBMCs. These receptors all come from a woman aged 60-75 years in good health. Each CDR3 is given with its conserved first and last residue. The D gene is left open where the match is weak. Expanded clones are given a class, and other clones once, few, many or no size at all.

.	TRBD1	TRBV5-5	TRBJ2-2	CASSLGGQGGAGELFF	TGTGCCAGCAGCTTGGGGGGACAGGGAGGAGCCGGGGAGCTGTTTTTT
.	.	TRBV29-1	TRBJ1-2	CSVSGAWYGYTF	TGCAGCGTCTCGGGGGCTTGGTATGGCTACACCTTC
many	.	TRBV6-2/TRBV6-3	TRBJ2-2	CASSRYGAGELFF	TGTGCCAGCAGTCGGTATGGGGCCGGGGAGCTGTTTTTT
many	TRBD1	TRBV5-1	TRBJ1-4	CASSAGTVLNEKLFF	TGCGCCAGCAGCGCCGGGACAGTTCTAAATGAAAAACTGTTTTTT
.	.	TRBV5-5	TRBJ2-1	CASSFWGNEQFF	TGTGCCAGCAGCTTCTGGGGCAATGAGCAGTTCTTC
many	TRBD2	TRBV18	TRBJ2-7	CASSPFSGNSPGQYF	TGTGCCAGCTCACCCTTTAGCGGGAATAGCCCTGGGCAGTACTTC
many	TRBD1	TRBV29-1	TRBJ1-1	CSVRKGQGSEAFF	TGCAGCGTTCGGAAGGGACAGGGATCTGAAGCTTTCTTT
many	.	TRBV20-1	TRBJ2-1	CSARDRDGIKQFF	TGCAGTGCTAGAGACAGGGACGGAATTAAGCAGTTCTTC
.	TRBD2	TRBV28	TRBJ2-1	CASRGLDLALTWVNEQFF	TGTGCCAGCAGGGGACTAGATTTGGCGCTTACATGGGTAAATGAGCAGTTCTTC
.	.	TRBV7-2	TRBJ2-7	CASSLDRVSSYEQYF	TGTGCCAGCAGCTTAGACAGGGTTAGCTCCTACGAGCAGTACTTC